Shown below are 14 T cell receptor beta chains from a single sample sequenced in a study of T cell responses to AZD1222 COVID-19 vaccine. TCRdb's copy holds only in-frame clones and misses some; the assay was immunoSEQ multiplex PCR. This sample has some 80,000 clones, with 86% found just once. The sequences come from peripheral blood, collected on day 0 of AZD1222 vaccination. The receptors come from an adult in good health.

The table lists this clone with a few counts. This chain joins TRBV6-5 and TRBJ1-2; a possible D gene is TRBD1 (5 bases). In germline, CDR1 is MNHEY, CDR2 SVGAGI. This CDR3 spans 16 amino acids. Trimming shortened V by 2 bases and J by 4 bases, and 17 bases separated the two germline ends. CDR3 protein: CASSYRPRGSGYGYTF. The CDR3 bases are TGTGCCAGCAGTTACCGGCCAAGGGGAAGCGGCTATGGCTACACCTTC.

The chain uses TRBV5-1 and TRBJ2-3, with D perhaps TRBD1 (6 bases). Germline V gives CDR1 SGHRS, CDR2 YFSETQ. The CDR3 consists of 16 residues. Trimming left V 1 base short and J 3 bases short, with 15 bases between. CDR3 DNA: TGCGCCAGCAGCTTGAATCGGGACATAGTGACAGATACGCAGTATTTT. Its translation: CASSLNRDIVTDTQYF.

This clone was detected a few times. V gene TRBV7-9 combines with J gene TRBJ1-1; D call uncertain. This CDR3 region has 18 residues. Trimming took 5 bases from V and 2 from J, leaving 24 bases between them. Germline V gives CDR1 SEHNR, CDR2 FQNEAQ (reference sequence). The CDR3 spells CASSPGAGSSQYNTEAFF. For the CDR3, the DNA is TGTGCCAGCAGCCCCGGTGCTGGTAGTAGTCAATACAACACTGAAGCTTTCTTT. Complete variable domain (other parts from reference TRBV7-9 and TRBJ1-1): DTGVSQNPRHKITKRGQNVTFRCDPISEHNRLYWYRQTLGQGPEFLTYFQNEAQLEKSRLLSDRFSAERPKGSFSTLEIQRTEQGDSAMYLCASSPGAGSSQYNTEAFFGQGTRLTVV.

V usage is TRBV5-4 and J usage is TRBJ2-7; maybe TRBD1 (6 bases). The CDR3 is 13 amino acids. Between the trimmed V and J ends, which lost 5 bases and 2 bases, there was a span of 11 bases. Germline V CDR1 and CDR2: SGHNT, YYREEE (reference sequence). CDR3 in amino acids: CASSLQGAYEQYF. In DNA, the CDR3 is TGTGCCAGCAGTCTACAGGGTGCCTACGAGCAGTACTTC.

The CDR3 sequence: CARIAEDHTGELFF. CDR3 DNA sequence: TGCGCCAGAATAGCGGAAGACCACACCGGGGAGCTGTTTTTT. The V call is TRBV5-1, the J call TRBJ2-2, with a possible D match to TRBD2 (6 bases). This CDR3 is built from 14 residues. V was shortened by 8 bases and J by 3 bases, with 14 bases between the two germline ends. CDR1 is SGHRS, CDR2 YFSETQ, per germline.

The chain employs TRBV4-1 and TRBJ1-5; D gene ambiguous. There are 16 residues in the CDR3. V dropped 1 base and J dropped 2 bases, with 12 bases sitting between them. The germline V gene has CDR1 MGHRA and CDR2 YSYEKL. The CDR3 DNA sequence: TGCGCCAGCAGCCAAGGGCGCGGGGAGCGCAATCAGCCCCAGCATTTT. It specifies CASSQGRGERNQPQHF.

The chain joins TRBV7-2 to TRBJ1-3; D unresolved. Trimming took off 3 bases at V and 0 bases at J, with 9 bases between the two ends. Germline V lookup: CDR1 SGHTA, CDR2 FQGNSA. The CDR3 extends over 15 amino acids. CDR3 in amino acids: CASSFGGNSGNTIYF. CDR3 DNA sequence: TGTGCCAGCAGCTTCGGAGGCAACTCTGGAAACACCATATATTTT. The full variable domain, with the rest looked up from reference TRBV7-2 and TRBJ1-3, is GAGVSQSPSNKVTEKGKDVELRCDPISGHTALYWYRQSLGQGLEFLIYFQGNSAPDKSGLPSDRFSAERTGGSVSTLTIQRTQQEDSAVYLCASSFGGNSGNTIYFGEGSWLTVV.

This clone was found a few times. This chain uses TRBV13 with TRBJ2-7; no clear D. CDR1 is PRHDT, CDR2 FYEKMQ, per germline (reference sequence). This CDR3 is built from 12 residues. The V gene lost 2 bases and the J gene lost 2 bases, with 4 bases spanning the gap. CDR3 in amino acids: CASSLRTYEQYF. CDR3 nucleotide sequence: TGTGCCAGCAGCTTAAGGACCTACGAGCAGTACTTC.

The chain joins TRBV18 to TRBJ1-2; D uncertain. The ends were cut back, 2 bases at V and 3 bases at J, with 10 bases in the middle. This CDR3 is 14 amino acids long. Germline loops: CDR1 KGHSH, CDR2 LQKENI. CDR3 residues: CASSPTDDDYGYTF. CDR3 bases: TGTGCCAGCTCACCAACGGACGACGACTATGGCTACACCTTC.

CDR3 region: CASSRDNSYEQYF. DNA of the CDR3: TGTGCCAGCAGCCGGGACAACTCCTACGAGCAGTACTTC. This rearrangement joins TRBV11-3 to TRBJ2-7, with D possibly matching TRBD1 (6 bases). V was shortened by 5 bases and J by 0 bases, with 8 bases between the two germline ends. The CDR3 extends over 13 amino acids. Germline loops: CDR1 SGHNT, CDR2 YENEEA.

The sample holds a few counts of this clone. V gene TRBV28 combines with J gene TRBJ1-4; TRBD1 might be the D (5 bases). Trimming left V 6 bases short and J 3 bases short, with 11 bases between. The CDR3 is 14 amino acids. Germline CDR1 MDHEN, CDR2 SYDVKM. The CDR3 DNA follows: TGTGCCAGCAGGGGGACCGTCTCTAATGAAAAACTGTTTTTT. Its protein is CASRGTVSNEKLFF.

J is TRBJ1-2 and V is TRBV21-1. TRBV21-1 is a recognized pseudogene. The CDR3 is 16 amino acids. The CDR3 loop is CASSKEYREVGYGYTF. Written as DNA, the CDR3 is TGTGCCAGCAGCAAAGAATACAGGGAGGTCGGCTATGGCTACACCTTC.

This clone has only one observation. This chain links TRBV9 with TRBJ1-3, with 10 bases fitting TRBD1. The CDR3 totals 15 residues. Germline V gives CDR1 SGDLS, CDR2 YYNGEE. With V trimmed by 2 bases and J by 3 bases, 2 bases remained unmatched. The CDR3 reads CASSVDRGHGNTIYF. CDR3 in DNA: TGTGCCAGCAGCGTCGACAGGGGGCATGGAAACACCATATATTTT.

This chain joins TRBV18 and TRBJ1-6; tentative D call: TRBD1 (5 bases). V was clipped by 5 bases and J by 9 bases, with 20 bases between them. CDR1 is KGHSH, CDR2 LQKENI, per germline. The CDR3 is 16 amino acids. The CDR3 spells CASSTTRAGFSSPLHF. The CDR3 DNA is TGTGCCAGCTCAACGACACGGGCAGGGTTTAGTTCACCCCTCCACTTT.